The entry below gives a single T cell receptor beta chain sequence along with its context. This sample is drawn from a study of blood T cell repertoires in COVID-19. Study in general: PBMCs, B-cell-depleted T cells, or T cells were the source of the cDNA or gDNA that made up the material.

The CDR3 has 15 amino acids. Germline V gives CDR1 SGHRS, CDR2 YFSETQ. V shed 1 base and J shed 3 bases, with 11 bases lying between them. The authors' processing: Nucleated cell counts were estimated from reference gene primer amplification. TCRdb's copy holds only in-frame clones and misses some; the assay was immunoSEQ multiplex PCR. V and J calls and clone size are as listed in that table; D and trimming were resolved from the DNA. The table lists approximately 63,000 clones, around 88% of them singletons. The specimen was peripheral blood. The chain carries TRBV5-1 and TRBJ1-5; tentative D call: TRBD1 (5 bases). This TCR derives from a woman older than 75 with active COVID-19. In DNA form, the CDR3 reads TGCGCCAGCAGCTTGATGGGAGGGGACAATCAGCCCCAGCATTTT. Translation gives CASSLMGGDNQPQHF. Combining the CDR3 with reference TRBV5-1 and TRBJ1-5 gives the whole variable domain KAGVTQTPRYLIKTRGQQVTLSCSPISGHRSVSWYQQTPGQGLQFLFEYFSETQRNKGNFPGRFSGRQFSNSRSEMNVSTLELGDSALYLCASSLMGGDNQPQHFGDGTRLSIL.